Reported below is one T cell receptor beta chain. The data derive from a study of shared clonotypes between healthy human individuals. The CDR3 is 15 amino acids. The germline CDR1 and CDR2 sequences are SGHRS and YFSETQ. V lost 4 bases to trimming and J lost 8 bases; unmatched junction nucleotides: 8. CD4+ cell separation produced CD45RA+ naive and CD45RA-negative memory subsets. Clones were read by immunoSEQ multiplex PCR, and TCRdb kept only the in-frame ones, dropping some. The table includes some 2,000,000 clones, 90% to 95% detected once. The chain carries TRBV5-1 and TRBJ2-1; 11 bases fit TRBD2. This receptor was taken from a man aged 18 to 30 in good health. The sequencing sample was made of naive CD4+ T cells sorted from blood. Subset described: CD45RA+ positively selected. The chain's CDR3 is CASSPTTSGADEQFF. The CDR3 DNA reads as TGCGCCAGCAGCCCCACGACTAGCGGGGCCGATGAGCAGTTCTTC.